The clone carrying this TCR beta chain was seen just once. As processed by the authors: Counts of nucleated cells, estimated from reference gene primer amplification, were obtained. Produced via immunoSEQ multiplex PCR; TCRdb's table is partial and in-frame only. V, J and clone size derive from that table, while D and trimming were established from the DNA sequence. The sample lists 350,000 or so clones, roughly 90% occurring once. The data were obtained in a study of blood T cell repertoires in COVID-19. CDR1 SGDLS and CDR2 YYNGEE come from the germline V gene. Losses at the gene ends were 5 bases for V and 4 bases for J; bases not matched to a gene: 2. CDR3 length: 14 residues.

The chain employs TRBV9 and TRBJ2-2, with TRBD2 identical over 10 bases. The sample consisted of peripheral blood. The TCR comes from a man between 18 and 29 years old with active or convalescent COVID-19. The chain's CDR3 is CASRSSGGTGELFF. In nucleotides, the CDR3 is TGTGCCAGCAGGTCTAGCGGGGGCACCGGGGAGCTGTTTTTT.